The 13 T cell receptor beta chains below come from one sample, sequenced in a study of shared clonotypes between healthy human individuals. Method: immunoSEQ multiplex PCR; TCRdb's copy keeps in-frame clones and lacks some. The sample has a few million clones, approximately 92% seen once. Naive CD8 cells lacked CD45RO, underwent positive selection for CCR7 and left out terminally differentiated effector memory CD45RA+ cells. Sequenced material: naive CD8+ T cells from PBMCs. The receptors derive from a man younger than 35 in good health. Some clones in this sample may be carry-over from other donors' samples.

There are a few counts of this clone. The rearrangement joins TRBV4-1 to TRBJ1-5, with D perhaps TRBD1 (5 bases). V was clipped by 1 base and J by 2 bases, with 9 bases between them. Germline-derived CDR1 and CDR2 are MGHRA and YSYEKL. The CDR3 consists of 15 residues. The CDR3, as DNA: TGCGCCAGCAGCCAAGTGGGGGACGGCAATCAGCCCCAGCATTTT. Translating gives CASSQVGDGNQPQHF.

The rearrangement uses TRBV7-8 and TRBJ2-7; TRBD2 matches at 12 bases. The CDR3 extends over 17 amino acids. The germline CDR1 and CDR2 sequences are SGHVS and FQNEAQ. The J segment lost 5 bases and the V segment lost 4 bases, leaving 12 bases of the junction unmatched. The CDR3 reads CASSWVLAGGPSDEQYF. Written as DNA, the CDR3 is TGTGCCAGCAGCTGGGTTCTAGCGGGAGGGCCGAGTGACGAGCAGTACTTC. The whole variable domain, filled in from reference TRBV7-8 and TRBJ2-7, reads GAGVSQSPRYKVAKRGQDVALRCDPISGHVSLFWYQQALGQGPEFLTYFQNEAQLDKSGLPSDRFFAERPEGSVSTLKIQRTQQEDSAVYLCASSWVLAGGPSDEQYFGPGTRLTVT.

The chain employs TRBV5-1 and TRBJ1-1, with unresolved D. The CDR3 has 15 residues. Trimming shortened V by 4 bases and J by 0 bases, and 13 bases separated the two germline ends. Germline V gives CDR1 SGHRS, CDR2 YFSETQ. The CDR3 sequence: CASSPGVFMNTEAFF. The CDR3 DNA reads as TGCGCCAGCAGCCCTGGGGTATTCATGAACACTGAAGCTTTCTTT.

The V gene is TRBV28, the J gene TRBJ2-1; D gene ambiguous. Trimming took 10 bases from V and 2 from J, leaving 18 bases between them. Germline V CDR1 and CDR2: MDHEN, SYDVKM. This CDR3 contains 15 residues. CDR3 nucleotides: TGTGCCACCGTCATCGAAAGGGCGGCCTACAATGAGCAGTTCTTC. This gives the protein CATVIERAAYNEQFF.

This clone has more than one count but fewer than ten. The V and J genes are TRBV5-4 and TRBJ2-7; 8 bases agree with TRBD1. Germline V gene data show CDR1 as SGHNT and CDR2 as YYREEE (reference sequence). Unmatched junction bases numbered 4, after V lost 0 bases and J lost 5 bases. The CDR3 runs to 14 residues. CDR3: CASSLDQGQDEQYF. CDR3 bases: TGTGCCAGCAGCTTGGATCAGGGACAGGACGAGCAGTACTTC.

Comment on this clone: Other DNA sequences in this specimen translate into the identical CDR3. The rearrangement uses TRBV9 and TRBJ2-1; TRBD2 matches 8 bases. With V trimmed by 0 bases and J by 8 bases, 7 bases remained unmatched. Germline V gives CDR1 SGDLS, CDR2 YYNGEE. The CDR3 covers 15 residues. The CDR3 loop reads CASSVDGRAGDEQFF. The CDR3 DNA reads TGTGCCAGCAGCGTAGACGGGAGGGCCGGCGATGAGCAGTTCTTC. The entire variable domain, with the rest obtained from reference TRBV9 and TRBJ2-1, is as follows: DSGVTQTPKHLITATGQRVTLRCSPRSGDLSVYWYQQSLDQGLQFLIQYYNGEERAKGNILERFSAQQFPDLHSELNLSSLELGDSALYFCASSVDGRAGDEQFFGPGTRLTVL.

V usage is TRBV10-3 and J usage is TRBJ2-1, with 13 nucleotides matching TRBD2. The CDR3 covers 16 residues. CDR1 ENHRY and CDR2 SYGVKD come from the germline V gene. The V segment lost 3 bases and the J segment 8 bases; nucleotides outside the gene matches: 7. The DNA for the CDR3 is TGTGCCATCAGTGACCCCGGACTAGCGGGAGTTTATGAGCAGTTCTTC. Encoded protein: CAISDPGLAGVYEQFF.

This chain joins TRBV20-1 and TRBJ1-2, with unresolved D. Per germline, CDR1 DFQATT and CDR2 SNEGSKA (reference sequence). V was clipped by 4 bases and J by 12 bases, with 9 bases between them. CDR3 length: 9 amino acids. The CDR3 loop reads CSANLRDTF. The CDR3 DNA is TGCAGTGCTAACCTCAGAGACACCTTC.

The chain employs TRBV10-2 and TRBJ2-5; 7 bases line up with TRBD2. From germline, CDR1 is WSHSY and CDR2 SAAADI. CDR3 length equals 12 residues. J was trimmed by 9 bases and V by 6 bases; bases with no gene match: 7. CDR3 residues: CASRTLAEAQYF. CDR3 DNA: TGCGCCAGCAGAACCCTAGCGGAGGCCCAGTACTTC.

The V call is TRBV7-9, the J call TRBJ2-7; 9 bases line up with TRBD1. V lost 0 bases to trimming and J lost 3 bases; unmatched junction nucleotides: 6. The CDR3 length is 16 residues. Germline V gene sequence: CDR1 SEHNR, CDR2 FQNEAQ (reference sequence). CDR3 protein: CASSLADGQGYYEQYF. In nucleotides, the CDR3 is TGTGCCAGCAGCTTAGCGGACGGACAGGGGTACTACGAGCAGTACTTC. The full variable domain, completed using reference TRBV7-9 and TRBJ2-7, is DTGVSQNPRHKITKRGQNVTFRCDPISEHNRLYWYRQTLGQGPEFLTYFQNEAQLEKSRLLSDRFSAERPKGSFSTLEIQRTEQGDSAMYLCASSLADGQGYYEQYFGPGTRLTVT.

CDR3 DNA sequence: TGTGCCAGCAGCGGACAGGGACAGGATTTGGCTGGGGCCAACGTCCTGACTTTC. Translated, it gives CASSGQGQDLAGANVLTF. This chain links TRBV9 with TRBJ2-6; TRBD1 aligns across 8 bases. V gave up 3 bases and J gave up 2 bases; unmatched junction bases: 10. The germline gives CDR1 SGDLS, CDR2 YYNGEE. CDR3 size: 18 residues.

V is TRBV9 and J is TRBJ1-2, with 8 positions matching TRBD1. V lost 0 bases to trimming and J lost 0 bases; unmatched junction nucleotides: 7. The CDR3 totals 17 residues. CDR1 is SGDLS and CDR2 is YYNGEE in the germline V gene. CDR3 region: CASSVGGQVSSNYGYTF. As DNA, the CDR3 is TGTGCCAGCAGCGTAGGGGGACAGGTTAGCTCTAACTATGGCTACACCTTC.

To note about this clone: Distinct nucleotide sequences in the sample also encode this CDR3. This chain joins TRBV27 and TRBJ1-5; D is unclear. In germline, CDR1 is MNHEY, CDR2 SMNVEV (reference sequence). V gave up 3 bases and J gave up 6 bases, with 9 bases separating them. There are 13 residues in the CDR3. The CDR3 nucleotides are TGTGCCAGCAGTTTCTTTGCTGGTCAGCCCCAGCATTTT. This translates into CASSFFAGQPQHF.